One and the same sample provided the 14 T cell receptor beta chains below, sequenced in a study of blood T cell repertoires in COVID-19. The data were produced by immunoSEQ multiplex PCR, yet TCRdb's version contains in-frame clones alone and is incomplete. The sample has 200,000 to 300,000 clones, almost 85% seen once. The specimen sequenced was PBMCs or T cells enriched from blood (not recorded which). These receptors all stem from a woman aged 50 to 65 with acute COVID-19.

The genes are TRBV6-5 and TRBJ1-3; 9 positions agree with TRBD1. CDR1 and CDR2 from the germline V gene are MNHEY and SVGAGI. V trimming: 5 bases; J trimming: 2 bases; junction bases outside the gene matches: 4. This CDR3 comprises 15 residues. The CDR3 DNA sequence: TGTGCCAGCAGTCGGGACAGGGACGCTGGAAACACCATATATTTT. This gives the protein CASSRDRDAGNTIYF.

CDR3 residues: CAISSPLIQGRNTEAFF. The CDR3, as DNA: TGTGCCATTTCCTCGCCGCTGATACAGGGACGGAACACTGAAGCTTTCTTT. J is TRBJ1-1 and V is TRBV24-1; TRBD1 is a possible D gene (6 bases). This CDR3 has 17 amino acids. Per the germline V gene, CDR1 is KGHDR and CDR2 is SFDVKD. The V gene lost 11 bases and the J gene lost 1 base, with 25 bases spanning the gap.

The chain joins TRBV30 to TRBJ2-7, with a tentative D call TRBD2 (6 bases). The germline CDR1 and CDR2 sequences are GTSNPN and SVGIG (reference sequence). The CDR3 is 13 residues long. V dropped 3 bases and J dropped 2 bases, with 11 bases sitting between them. The CDR3 here is CAWRGGPPYEQYF. The DNA for the CDR3 is TGTGCCTGGAGGGGGGGACCCCCCTACGAGCAGTACTTC.

This clone showed up just once. This chain links TRBV5-4 with TRBJ2-5, with TRBD1 as a possible D gene (6 bases). The CDR3 has 14 amino acids. The V gene's germline CDR1 is SGHNT and CDR2 YYREEE (reference sequence). The V end was cut by 5 bases, the J end by 6 bases, with 17 bases between. For the CDR3, the DNA is TGTGCCAGCAGATCAAACAGGGTTGGAAAGACCCAGTACTTC. Translating it yields CASRSNRVGKTQYF.

V is TRBV7-2 and J is TRBJ1-2; D is undetermined. Germline values: CDR1 SGHTA, CDR2 FQGNSA. V shed 1 base and J shed 2 bases, with 8 bases lying between them. The CDR3 loop spans 14 amino acids. CDR3 loop: CASSLGVQNYGYTF. The CDR3 DNA is TGTGCCAGCAGCTTAGGGGTACAGAACTATGGCTACACCTTC.

J is TRBJ1-2 and V is TRBV24-1; 7 bases are a match to TRBD1. This CDR3 region has 13 residues. After removal of 5 bases from V and 1 base from J, the junction contained 0 bases not matched to a gene. Germline CDR1 is KGHDR and CDR2 is SFDVKD. The CDR3 coding sequence is TGTGCCACCAGTGCAGGGGGTAACTATGGCTACACCTTC. It encodes CATSAGGNYGYTF.

J is TRBJ1-5 and V is TRBV25-1, with TRBD1 as a possible D gene (6 bases). Germline values: CDR1 MGHDK, CDR2 SYGVNS. Trimming cost V 9 bases and J 6 bases, with 15 bases left between them. This CDR3 comprises 13 residues. The CDR3: CASPTGYCQPQHF. The CDR3 bases are TGTGCCAGTCCGACAGGTTATTGTCAGCCCCAGCATTTT.

V is TRBV11-3 and J is TRBJ2-7; TRBD1 aligns across 7 bases. V was pared by 2 bases and J by 4 bases, with 8 bases of the junction left unmatched. The V gene's germline CDR1 is SGHNT and CDR2 YENEEA. This CDR3 region has 15 residues. CDR3 DNA sequence: TGTGCCAGCAGCTTAAGCAGGGGGTTTTTGTACGAGCAGTACTTC. Translated: CASSLSRGFLYEQYF.

The chain carries TRBV7-2 and TRBJ2-2, with 7 bases lining up with TRBD1. This CDR3 spans 18 amino acids. Germline CDR1 SGHTA, CDR2 FQGNSA. J was trimmed by 2 bases and V by 4 bases; bases with no gene match: 13. The CDR3 region is CASSSHISRDRNTGELFF. The CDR3 bases are TGTGCCAGCAGCTCACACATTAGTAGGGACAGAAACACCGGGGAGCTGTTTTTT.

For this clone: The sample contains more than one DNA sequence encoding this CDR3. J is TRBJ1-2 and V is TRBV9, with a weak D call TRBD1 (6 bases). This CDR3 has 13 residues. Per germline, CDR1 SGDLS and CDR2 YYNGEE. Trimming stripped 4 bases from V and 8 bases from J, with 15 bases between. CDR3 nucleotide sequence: TGTGCCAGCAGCCTGGACAGAAATCGCGGCTACACCTTC. Its protein product is CASSLDRNRGYTF.

The V call is TRBV15, the J call TRBJ2-4, with D possibly being TRBD2 (5 bases). Germline CDR1 is LNHNV and CDR2 is YYDKDF (reference sequence). This CDR3 region has 13 residues. V was shortened by 5 bases and J by 4 bases, with 9 bases between the two germline ends. CDR3 sequence: CATSEGQKNIQYF. CDR3 coding DNA: TGTGCCACCAGCGAGGGTCAGAAAAACATTCAGTACTTC.

V and J are TRBV6-6 and TRBJ2-1; TRBD1 matches at 9 bases. In germline, CDR1 is MNHNY, CDR2 SVGAGI (reference sequence). CDR3 length equals 15 residues. The V segment lost 6 bases and the J segment 0 bases; nucleotides outside the gene matches: 3. Here the CDR3 reads CASSPGQGSYNEQFF. The CDR3 nucleotides are TGTGCCAGCAGCCCGGGACAGGGCTCCTACAATGAGCAGTTCTTC.

The V call is TRBV6-5, the J call TRBJ1-5; weak D call: TRBD1 (5 bases). Germline CDR1 reads MNHEY; CDR2 reads SVGAGI. The length of the CDR3 is 14 residues. Deletions cut 4 bases from V and 5 bases from J, with 12 bases between. The CDR3 region has the DNA TGTGCCAGCAGTTCCGGCAGGGCGGATCAGCCCCAGCATTTT. Its protein is CASSSGRADQPQHF.

The chain is built from TRBV7-8 and TRBJ1-2; the D is unclear. Trimming took 2 bases from V and 3 from J, leaving 7 bases between them. CDR1 is SGHVS, CDR2 FQNEAQ, per germline. CDR3 length: 13 residues. CDR3 nucleotides: TGTGCCAGCAGCTTAAGACGGGACTATGGCTACACCTTC. Encoded protein: CASSLRRDYGYTF.